Each of the 13 T cell receptor beta chains below was sequenced from the same sample in a study. MiXCR, applied by TCRdb to the 5' RACE reads, yields one record per CDR3 protein. Among tens of thousands of distinct CDR3 sequences listed, 30% were seen once. The sequenced material came from tumor-infiltrating naive CD4+ T cells sorted from the breast tumor. The subset here: naive CD4+ T cells, CD4+CD45RA+CD25-. These receptors were collected from a female donor with breast cancer.

The chain has TRBV4-1 and TRBJ2-2, with D possibly TRBD1 on 6 matching bases. The germline V and J ends were trimmed by 3 bases and 5 bases, with 13 bases remaining between them. The CDR3 has 15 residues. From germline, CDR1 is MGHRA and CDR2 YSYEKL. Written as DNA, the CDR3 is TGCGCCAGCAGCCAGCAGGGGTGCGTTACCGGGGAGCTGTTTTTT. Residues: CASSQQGCVTGELFF.

This clonotype was observed a few times. The rearrangement joins TRBV6-1 to TRBJ2-1; 10 nucleotides align to TRBD2. Germline-derived CDR1 and CDR2 are MNHNS and SASEGT. Trimming removed 2 bases from V and 0 bases from J; junction bases left unmatched: 13. CDR3 length equals 20 residues. CDR3 bases: TGTGCCAGCAGTGAAAAGGGGCGGACTAGCGGAGGAAGCTCCTACAATGAGCAGTTCTTC. Its protein is CASSEKGRTSGGSSYNEQFF.

As for this clonotype: Compared with germline, one end of the junction differs, possibly owing to a read error. The chain recombines TRBV5-1 with TRBJ1-2, with 11 bases that match TRBD1. Germline V gives CDR1 SGHRS, CDR2 YFSETQ. The CDR3 extends over 16 amino acids. This chain's CDR3 is CTSSQNPPGQGGDCTF. The CDR3 DNA is TGCACCAGCAGCCAAAATCCCCCGGGACAGGGGGGGGACTGCACCTTC.

This clonotype was seen at least ten times. The chain joins TRBV3-1 to TRBJ2-1; 7 bases match TRBD2. From germline, CDR1 is LGHDT and CDR2 YNNKEL (reference sequence). This CDR3 has 16 residues. Losses at the gene ends were 4 bases for V and 0 bases for J; bases not matched to a gene: 6. In DNA, the CDR3 is TGTGCCAGCAGCCGCGCGAGCGGGAACTCCTACAATGAGCAGTTCTTC. Translating gives CASSRASGNSYNEQFF.

This clonotype has ten or more counts. This may stem from a read error, because a much larger clone lies one nucleotide away. The V call is TRBV29-1, the J call TRBJ2-1; tentatively, D is TRBD1 (5 bases). V was trimmed by 4 bases and J by 6 bases, leaving 19 bases between them. The CDR3 spans 15 residues. Germline loops: CDR1 SQVTM, CDR2 ANQGSEA. The CDR3 region is CSVVGRQKALNEQFF. CDR3 bases: TGCAGCGTTGTAGGGCGACAGAAAGCACTCAATGAGCAGTTCTTC.

This clonotype is categorized as medium-sized. V usage is TRBV20-1 and J usage is TRBJ2-1; TRBD1 matches 8 bases. This CDR3 has 17 residues. Germline lookup yields CDR1 DFQATT and CDR2 SNEGSKA (reference sequence). The V and J ends lost 1 base and 1 base, in that order; junction bases with no gene match: 9. CDR3 residues: CSARALGQGRSYNEQFF. CDR3 coding DNA: TGCAGTGCTAGAGCCTTAGGACAGGGAAGGTCCTACAATGAGCAGTTCTTC.

The sample holds a few counts of this clonotype. The chain has TRBV29-1 and TRBJ1-2; D is uncertain. The CDR3 contains 13 residues. Germline V gene data show CDR1 as SQVTM and CDR2 as ANQGSEA. The V end was cut by 7 bases, the J end by 4 bases, with 16 bases between. The CDR3 spells CSAAGEGSYGYTF. In nucleotides, the CDR3 is TGCAGCGCCGCTGGGGAGGGCTCCTATGGCTACACCTTC.

This chain joins TRBV7-8 and TRBJ1-5; 11 nucleotides agree with TRBD1. Germline V lookup: CDR1 SGHVS, CDR2 FQNEAQ. V lost 3 bases and J lost 5; bases outside the gene matches: 15. This CDR3 is 19 amino acids long. The CDR3 bases are TGTGCCAGCAGCTTGAGTGGACAGGGGGCGTCTGAGTGGGATCAGCCCCAGCATTTT. Amino acids: CASSLSGQGASEWDQPQHF.

The CDR3 bases are TGTGCCAGCAGCCCTCGGGCTAGCGGGGTTTACCCAGATACGCAGTATTTT. This encodes CASSPRASGVYPDTQYF. The chain employs TRBV7-2 and TRBJ2-3; 9 positions match TRBD2. V was clipped by 5 bases and J by 4 bases; unmatched bases: 13. CDR1 and CDR2 (germline): SGHTA, FQGNSA. The CDR3 has 17 amino acids.

Within the sample, this clonotype is medium-sized (0.01 to 0.1%). This chain connects TRBV6-1 to TRBJ1-1; D is perhaps TRBD1 (5 bases). The V end lost 0 bases, the J end lost 4 bases, and 12 bases lay between the germline ends. CDR1 MNHNS and CDR2 SASEGT come from the germline V gene. This CDR3 has 15 amino acids. The DNA for the CDR3 is TGTGCCAGCAGTGAAGCGCCATGGGGGGGCACTGAAGCTTTCTTT. It encodes CASSEAPWGGTEAFF.

This clonotype has ten or more counts. The V gene is TRBV29-1, the J gene TRBJ2-7; 13 bases are shared with TRBD2. J lost 6 bases, V lost 5 bases, and 10 bases had no gene match. The CDR3 loop spans 15 amino acids. Germline-derived CDR1 and CDR2 are SQVTM and ANQGSEA. Here the CDR3 reads CSVTSGRAGGREQYF. In nucleotides, the CDR3 is TGCAGCGTTACTAGCGGGAGGGCCGGGGGGCGCGAGCAGTACTTC.

Judged by abundance, this clonotype is medium-sized. The CDR3, as DNA: TGCGCCAGCAGCCCAGGGGACCTCAAGGATGGGGCCAACGTCCTGACTTTC. Translation gives CASSPGDLKDGANVLTF. The chain recombines TRBV4-1 with TRBJ2-6, with D perhaps matching TRBD1 (6 bases). Trimming stripped 4 bases from V and 3 bases from J, with 16 bases between. Germline CDR1 is MGHRA and CDR2 is YSYEKL. The length of the CDR3 is 17 residues.

This clonotype was detected only a few times. A much larger clonotype is one base distant, so this may be a read error. J is TRBJ1-1 and V is TRBV5-1; 8 positions agree with TRBD1. CDR1 and CDR2 (germline): SGHRS, YFSETQ. There are 14 residues in the CDR3. Trimming removed 4 bases from V and 8 bases from J; junction bases left unmatched: 10. The CDR3 reads CASSGLTGVEEAFF. The CDR3 DNA is TGCGCCAGCAGCGGCTTGACAGGGGTTGAGGAAGCTTTCTTT.